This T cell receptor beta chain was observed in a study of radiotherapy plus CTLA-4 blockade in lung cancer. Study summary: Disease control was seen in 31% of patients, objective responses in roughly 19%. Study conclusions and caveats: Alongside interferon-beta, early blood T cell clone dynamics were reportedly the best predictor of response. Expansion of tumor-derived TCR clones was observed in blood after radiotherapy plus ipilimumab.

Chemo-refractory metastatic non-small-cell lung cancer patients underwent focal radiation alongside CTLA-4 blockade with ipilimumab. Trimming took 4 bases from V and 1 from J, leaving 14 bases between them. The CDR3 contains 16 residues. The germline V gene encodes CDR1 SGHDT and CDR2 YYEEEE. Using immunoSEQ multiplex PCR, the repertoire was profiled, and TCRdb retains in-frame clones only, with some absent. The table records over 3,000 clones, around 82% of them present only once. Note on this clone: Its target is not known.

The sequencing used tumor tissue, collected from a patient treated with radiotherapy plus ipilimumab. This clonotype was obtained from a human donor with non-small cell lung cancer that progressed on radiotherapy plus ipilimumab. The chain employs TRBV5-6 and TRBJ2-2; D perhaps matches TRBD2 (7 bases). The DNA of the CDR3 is TGTGCCAGCAGCGGGGGGGGCAGTCGGAACACCGGGGAGCTGTTTTTT. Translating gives CASSGGGSRNTGELFF.